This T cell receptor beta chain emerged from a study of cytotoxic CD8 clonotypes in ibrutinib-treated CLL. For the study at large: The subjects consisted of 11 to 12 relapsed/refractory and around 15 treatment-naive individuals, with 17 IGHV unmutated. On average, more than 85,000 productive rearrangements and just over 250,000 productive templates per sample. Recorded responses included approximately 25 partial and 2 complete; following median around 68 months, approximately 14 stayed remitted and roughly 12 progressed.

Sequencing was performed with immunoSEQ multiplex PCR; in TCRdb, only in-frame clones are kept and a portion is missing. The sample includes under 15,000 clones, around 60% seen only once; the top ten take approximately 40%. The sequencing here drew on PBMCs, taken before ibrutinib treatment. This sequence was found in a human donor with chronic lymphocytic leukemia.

Here the CDR3 DNA reads TGTGCCAGCAGCCTCCGCTCGGCCGCGGATGGCTACACCTTC. Translated, it gives CASSLRSAADGYTF. The rearrangement links TRBV11-2 to TRBJ1-2; D unresolved. CDR1 is SGHAT, CDR2 FQNNGV, per germline. Trimming removed 5 bases at V and 6 bases at J, with 16 bases between. The CDR3 runs to 14 residues.